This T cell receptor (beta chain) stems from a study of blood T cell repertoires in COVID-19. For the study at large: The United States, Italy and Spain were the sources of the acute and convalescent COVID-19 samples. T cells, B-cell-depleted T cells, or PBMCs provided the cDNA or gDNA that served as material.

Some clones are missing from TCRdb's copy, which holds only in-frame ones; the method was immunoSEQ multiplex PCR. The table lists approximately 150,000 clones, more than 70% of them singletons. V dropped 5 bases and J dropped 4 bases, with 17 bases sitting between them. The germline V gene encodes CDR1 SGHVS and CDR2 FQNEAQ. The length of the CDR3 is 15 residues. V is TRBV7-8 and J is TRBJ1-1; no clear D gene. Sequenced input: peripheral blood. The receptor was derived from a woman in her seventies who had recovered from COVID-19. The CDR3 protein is CASSPPRGFGTEAFF. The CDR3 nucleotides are TGTGCCAGCAGCCCCCCCCGGGGTTTCGGCACTGAAGCTTTCTTT.